This entry lists 3 T cell receptor beta chains sequenced from one sample in a study of STAT3 mutations in large granular lymphocyte leukemia. Broader study findings: Every T-cell large granular lymphocyte leukemia patient had at least one immunodominant TCR beta clonotype.

Profiling relied on immunoSEQ multiplex PCR, and the TCRdb table lists in-frame clones only, not all of them. The data hold tens of thousands of clones, with roughly 81% observed a single time. No antigen has been identified for these receptors. Sequencing used PBMCs. These receptors were collected from a human donor with T large granular lymphocyte leukemia. Some clones in this sample may be carry-over from other donors' samples.

The rearrangement joins TRBV7-9 to TRBJ2-6, with 8 positions matching TRBD1. Losses at the gene ends were 7 bases for V and 2 bases for J; bases not matched to a gene: 1. Per germline, CDR1 SEHNR and CDR2 FQNEAQ (reference sequence). The CDR3 has 14 residues. This CDR3 reads CASKQGAGANVLTF. CDR3 DNA: TGTGCCAGCAAACAGGGGGCTGGGGCCAACGTCCTGACTTTC.

This clone was recorded once. The V and J genes are TRBV19 and TRBJ2-1; D not resolved. This CDR3 has 13 amino acids. In germline, CDR1 is LNHDA, CDR2 SQIVND (reference sequence). Trimming took 7 bases from V and 5 from J, leaving 12 bases between them. The CDR3 nucleotides are TGTGCCAGTATCGAGACACCCAACAATGAGCAGTTCTTC. Amino acids: CASIETPNNEQFF.

V usage is TRBV7-2 and J usage is TRBJ1-5; D gene ambiguous. The CDR3 runs to 15 residues. Germline CDR1 and CDR2: SGHTA and FQGNSA. V was shortened by 3 bases and J by 5 bases, with 14 bases between the two germline ends. The CDR3 loop reads CASSFHEGWDQPQHF. The CDR3 bases are TGTGCCAGCAGCTTCCACGAGGGATGGGATCAGCCCCAGCATTTT.